The clone carrying this TCR beta chain was found a few times. Its cognate antigen is unknown. This specimen comes from a study of cytomegalovirus exposure and HLA in healthy donors. Overall study findings and caveats: Roughly uniform sequencing depth across donors was assumed, possibly incorrectly. Data from an earlier analysis indicated that most TCR beta V segments were productive either about 87% or about 30% of the time.

After removal of 7 bases from V and 5 bases from J, the junction contained 12 bases not matched to a gene. Germline lookup yields CDR1 LNHDA and CDR2 SQIVND (reference sequence). The CDR3 runs 15 residues. The study ran its PCR with 60 Vbeta and 13 Jbeta primers. This table comes from immunoSEQ multiplex PCR, and its TCRdb copy is limited to in-frame clones, with some not included. This table has roughly 100,000 clones, approximately 70% appearing once. These donors, healthy bone marrow donors, were studied. The gene calls are TRBV19 and TRBJ1-1, with TRBD1 matching 8 bases. The TCR sequence derives from a man between 25 and 39 years old in good health and CMV-seropositive. The material sequenced was PBMCs. The CDR3 nucleotides read TGTGCCAGTAAGACACTGGACAGGGAGTCGACTGAAGCTTTCTTT. It specifies CASKTLDRESTEAFF.